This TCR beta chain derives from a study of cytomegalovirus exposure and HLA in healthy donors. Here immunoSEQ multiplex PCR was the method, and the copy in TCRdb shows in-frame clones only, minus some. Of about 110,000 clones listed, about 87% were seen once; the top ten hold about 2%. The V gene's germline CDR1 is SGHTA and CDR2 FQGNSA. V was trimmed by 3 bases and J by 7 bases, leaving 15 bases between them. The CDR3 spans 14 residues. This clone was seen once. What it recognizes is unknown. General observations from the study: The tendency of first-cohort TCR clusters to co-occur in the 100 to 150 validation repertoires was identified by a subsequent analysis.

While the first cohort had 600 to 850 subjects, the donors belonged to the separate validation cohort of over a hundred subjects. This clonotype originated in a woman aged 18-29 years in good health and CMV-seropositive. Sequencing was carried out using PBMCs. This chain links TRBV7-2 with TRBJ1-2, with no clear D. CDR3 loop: CASSFFEARGGYTF. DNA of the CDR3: TGTGCCAGCAGCTTTTTCGAGGCCCGAGGTGGCTACACCTTC.